This T cell receptor (beta chain) was sequenced in a study of blood T cell repertoires in COVID-19. Study summary: The United States, Italy and Spain were the sources of the acute and convalescent COVID-19 samples. Sample material is recorded as cDNA or gDNA derived from T cells, B-cell-depleted T cells, or PBMCs.

V gave up 3 bases and J gave up 9 bases, with 9 bases separating them. The germline V gene encodes CDR1 GTSNPN and CDR2 SVGIG (reference sequence). The CDR3 is 11 residues long. Authors' processing steps: Reference gene primer amplification in the assay estimated nucleated cell counts. Here immunoSEQ multiplex PCR was the method, and the copy in TCRdb shows in-frame clones only, minus some. V, J and clone size are those of that table, while D and trimming were read from the DNA. The data contain roughly 150,000 clones, more than 70% of them singletons. The source material was peripheral blood. This chain uses TRBV30 with TRBJ2-1, with D unclear. This TCR came from a man aged 45-65 years who had recovered from COVID-19. This CDR3 is CAWSKQTEQFF. DNA of the CDR3: TGTGCCTGGAGCAAGCAAACTGAGCAGTTCTTC.